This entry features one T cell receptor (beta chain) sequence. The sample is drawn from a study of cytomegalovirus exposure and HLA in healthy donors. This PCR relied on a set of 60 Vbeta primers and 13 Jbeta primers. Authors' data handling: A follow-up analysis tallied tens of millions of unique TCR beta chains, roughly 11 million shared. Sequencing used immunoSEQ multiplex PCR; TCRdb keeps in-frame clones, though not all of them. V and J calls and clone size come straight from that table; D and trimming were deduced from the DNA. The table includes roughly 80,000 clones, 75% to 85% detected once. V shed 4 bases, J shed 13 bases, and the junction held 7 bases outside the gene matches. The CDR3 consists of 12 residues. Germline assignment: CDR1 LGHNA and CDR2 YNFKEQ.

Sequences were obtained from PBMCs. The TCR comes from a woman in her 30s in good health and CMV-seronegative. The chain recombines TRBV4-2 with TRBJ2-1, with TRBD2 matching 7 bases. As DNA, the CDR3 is TGTGCCAGCAGCCTCAAGAGCGGGACCCAGTTCTTC. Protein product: CASSLKSGTQFF.